These 15 T cell receptor beta chains share one sample of origin, sequenced in a study of TIL therapy for anti-PD-1-resistant metastatic lung cancer. Time point given: pre-treatment sample, taken before nivolumab and TIL therapy. This was the immunoSEQ v3 assay. Sequencing was performed with immunoSEQ multiplex PCR; in TCRdb, only in-frame clones are kept and a portion is missing. The sample shows approximately 45,000 clones, 70% to 85% of them seen only once. This material consisted of blood, taken at baseline. Receptor source: a man between 65 and 79 years old with non-small cell lung cancer.

J is TRBJ1-1 and V is TRBV7-9; 8 bases match TRBD1. The V gene's germline CDR1 is SEHNR and CDR2 FQNEAQ (reference sequence). CDR3 length: 15 residues. V lost 5 bases and J lost 0; bases outside the gene matches: 5. Here the CDR3 reads CASSARQGMNTEAFF. In DNA, the CDR3 is TGTGCCAGCAGCGCCCGACAGGGGATGAACACTGAAGCTTTCTTT.

V usage is TRBV6-1 and J usage is TRBJ2-2, with TRBD2 as a possible D gene (6 bases). The CDR3 has 14 residues. Germline assignment: CDR1 MNHNS and CDR2 SASEGT. The V end lost 2 bases, the J end lost 5 bases, and 9 bases lay between the germline ends. CDR3 protein: CASSERGGTGELFF. The CDR3 DNA follows: TGTGCCAGCAGTGAACGTGGGGGGACCGGGGAGCTGTTTTTT.

The chain is built from TRBV7-9 and TRBJ2-5; 8 bases are a match to TRBD1. The CDR3 contains 17 residues. The germline V gene has CDR1 SEHNR and CDR2 FQNEAQ (reference sequence). V lost 4 bases, J lost 4 bases, and 14 bases stayed unmatched. CDR3 coding DNA: TGTGCCAGCAGCTATGCAGGGGGCGTTGGGGAGCGAGAGACCCAGTACTTC. It yields the protein CASSYAGGVGERETQYF.

J is TRBJ2-3 and V is TRBV29-1; possible D gene TRBD2, 5 bases. Germline lookup yields CDR1 SQVTM and CDR2 ANQGSEA. The CDR3 loop spans 13 amino acids. V gave up 1 base and J gave up 2 bases, with 7 bases separating them. CDR3 sequence reads: CSVEGGPTDTQYF. CDR3 coding DNA: TGCAGCGTTGAAGGCGGGCCCACAGATACGCAGTATTTT.

J is TRBJ2-2 and V is TRBV19; 8 bases align to TRBD2. Germline trimming cut 4 bases from V and 7 bases from J; bases unmatched to any gene: 11. Germline lookup yields CDR1 LNHDA and CDR2 SQIVND (reference sequence). The CDR3 extends over 16 amino acids. The CDR3 DNA reads as TGTGCCAGTAGTACACCGGGACTAGTTATAGGCGGGGAGCTGTTTTTT. This translates into CASSTPGLVIGGELFF.

The chain carries TRBV5-4 and TRBJ1-2; the D is unclear. The CDR3 has 15 amino acids. Per the germline V gene, CDR1 is SGHNT and CDR2 is YYREEE (reference sequence). V lost 0 bases, J lost 0 bases, and 9 bases lay in between. In nucleotides, the CDR3 is TGTGCCAGCAGCTTGGGACAAGGGTCTAACTATGGCTACACCTTC. Protein product: CASSLGQGSNYGYTF.

The CDR3 region is CASSTGTKGAMNQPQHF. CDR3 nucleotide sequence: TGTGCCAGCAGCACTGGGACAAAAGGGGCGATGAATCAGCCCCAGCATTTT. This chain connects TRBV5-5 to TRBJ1-5, with D perhaps TRBD1 (6 bases). Germline V CDR1 and CDR2: SGHKS, YYEKEE (reference sequence). The CDR3 has 17 residues. V was cut by 4 bases and J by 4 bases, with 21 bases left in between.

This chain connects TRBV7-9 to TRBJ1-5; 9 bases are shared with TRBD1. CDR1 is SEHNR and CDR2 is FQNEAQ in the germline V gene (reference sequence). Losses at the gene ends were 3 bases for V and 11 bases for J; bases not matched to a gene: 8. This CDR3 comprises 14 residues. The CDR3: CASSLGGQGGAQHF. The CDR3 bases are TGTGCCAGCAGCTTGGGGGGACAGGGAGGAGCCCAGCATTTT.

The chain carries TRBV4-1 and TRBJ2-3; 9 nucleotides align to TRBD1. From germline, CDR1 is MGHRA and CDR2 YSYEKL. V lost 1 base and J lost 3; bases outside the gene matches: 5. The CDR3 loop spans 16 amino acids. CDR3 protein: CASSQAGQGRTDTQYF. In DNA, the CDR3 is TGCGCCAGCAGCCAAGCGGGACAGGGAAGGACAGATACGCAGTATTTT.

This chain links TRBV29-1 with TRBJ2-5, with TRBD2 matching over 7 bases. Losses at the gene ends were 1 base for V and 5 bases for J; bases not matched to a gene: 10. Germline-derived CDR1 and CDR2 are SQVTM and ANQGSEA. CDR3 length: 15 residues. CDR3 in amino acids: CSVEGGGGVRETQYF. The CDR3 DNA is TGCAGCGTTGAAGGGGGGGGTGGAGTTCGGGAGACCCAGTACTTC. Combining the CDR3 with reference TRBV29-1 and TRBJ2-5 gives the whole variable domain SAVISQKPSRDICQRGTSLTIQCQVDSQVTMMFWYRQQPGQSLTLIATANQGSEATYESGFVIDKFPISRPNLTFSTLTVSNMSPEDSSIYLCSVEGGGGVRETQYFGPGTRLLVL.

This chain joins TRBV6-5 and TRBJ1-1; the match to TRBD1 covers 7 bases. In germline, CDR1 is MNHEY, CDR2 SVGAGI. After removal of 6 bases from V and 0 bases from J, the junction contained 4 bases not matched to a gene. The CDR3 contains 14 residues. The DNA for the CDR3 is TGTGCCAGCAGACGGGACAGCTTGAACACTGAAGCTTTCTTT. Its translation: CASRRDSLNTEAFF.

This chain connects TRBV5-1 to TRBJ2-3; 7 bases are a match to TRBD1. V shed 4 bases and J 0 bases; nucleotides not matched to a gene: 2. This CDR3 contains 14 residues. CDR1 is SGHRS and CDR2 is YFSETQ in the germline V gene. CDR3 sequence reads: CASSRDRSTDTQYF. The CDR3 bases are TGCGCCAGCAGCCGGGACAGAAGCACAGATACGCAGTATTTT. Filled out from reference TRBV5-1 and TRBJ2-3, the complete variable domain reads KAGVTQTPRYLIKTRGQQVTLSCSPISGHRSVSWYQQTPGQGLQFLFEYFSETQRNKGNFPGRFSGRQFSNSRSEMNVSTLELGDSALYLCASSRDRSTDTQYFGPGTRLTVL.

This clone was observed a handful of times. The chain carries TRBV28 and TRBJ1-1; D is ambiguous. Trimming took 6 bases from V and 1 from J, leaving 9 bases between them. The CDR3 has 13 residues. The germline CDR1 and CDR2 sequences are MDHEN and SYDVKM. The CDR3 DNA reads as TGTGCCAGCAGGGTCGCAGGGAACACTGAAGCTTTCTTT. The encoded protein is CASRVAGNTEAFF.

V is TRBV19 and J is TRBJ2-1; D ambiguous. This CDR3 comprises 14 residues. CDR1 LNHDA and CDR2 SQIVND come from the germline V gene (reference sequence). V shed 1 base and J shed 3 bases, with 7 bases lying between them. CDR3 amino acids: CASSIASVYNEQFF. The CDR3 DNA reads TGTGCCAGTAGTATAGCTTCCGTCTACAATGAGCAGTTCTTC.

This rearrangement joins TRBV9 to TRBJ1-1; D is possibly TRBD1 (6 bases). CDR3 size: 16 residues. The germline V gene encodes CDR1 SGDLS and CDR2 YYNGEE. Trimming pared 0 bases from V and 5 bases from J, leaving 17 bases between. The CDR3 loop reads CASSVVINGGRTEAFF. DNA for the CDR3: TGTGCCAGCAGCGTAGTAATTAACGGGGGCAGGACTGAAGCTTTCTTT.